Below, 18 T cell receptor beta chains from the same sample are listed, as sequenced in a study of cytomegalovirus exposure and HLA in healthy donors. PCR employed 60 Vbeta and 13 Jbeta primers. Repertoires were generated with immunoSEQ multiplex PCR, while TCRdb's copy carries only in-frame clones and drops some. The specimen's table records approximately 150,000 clones. Source material: PBMCs. All receptors derive from a woman in her late teens or twenties in good health and CMV-seronegative.

Worth noting for this clone: Other DNA sequences in the sample encode the same CDR3. V gene TRBV9 combines with J gene TRBJ2-3; TRBD2 matches at 8 bases. Germline V gene data show CDR1 as SGDLS and CDR2 as YYNGEE. V lost 0 bases and J lost 6; bases outside the gene matches: 3. CDR3 length: 14 residues. The CDR3 region has the DNA TGTGCCAGCAGCGTAGCGGGAGGGCCGGATACGCAGTATTTT. This translates into CASSVAGGPDTQYF.

The chain combines TRBV12-5 with TRBJ2-2, with 7 bases matching TRBD2. There are 16 residues in the CDR3. CDR1 and CDR2 (germline): LGHNT, FRNRAP. The J segment lost 0 bases and the V segment lost 2 bases, leaving 3 bases of the junction unmatched. As DNA, the CDR3 is TGTGCTAGTGGTTTGAGAACTAGCGCGAACACCGGGGAGCTGTTTTTT. This codes for CASGLRTSANTGELFF.

The J gene is TRBJ2-3, the V gene TRBV11-2, with 10 bases lining up with TRBD1. Per the germline V gene, CDR1 is SGHAT and CDR2 is FQNNGV. This CDR3 is 16 amino acids long. Unmatched junction bases numbered 5, after V lost 3 bases and J lost 2 bases. CDR3 loop: CASSFTGTGDTDTQYF. The CDR3, as DNA: TGTGCCAGCAGCTTCACCGGGACAGGGGACACAGATACGCAGTATTTT. Drawing the rest from reference TRBV11-2 and TRBJ2-3, the complete variable domain is EAGVAQSPRYKIIEKRQSVAFWCNPISGHATLYWYQQILGQGPKLLIQFQNNGVVDDSQLPKDRFSAERLKGVDSTLKIQPAKLEDSAVYLCASSFTGTGDTDTQYFGPGTRLTVL.

This chain uses TRBV29-1 with TRBJ1-1; a possible D gene is TRBD1 (5 bases). Germline V gene data show CDR1 as SQVTM and CDR2 as ANQGSEA. Trimming shortened V by 1 base and J by 8 bases, and 11 bases separated the two germline ends. The CDR3 extends over 12 amino acids. DNA for the CDR3: TGCAGCGTTGAAGGGGGGGTGGGGGAAGCTTTCTTT. Translation gives CSVEGGVGEAFF.

V is TRBV4-1 and J is TRBJ2-7; 11 nucleotides agree with TRBD2. The CDR3 loop spans 17 amino acids. The V gene end was trimmed by 3 bases and the J gene end by 3 bases; junction bases not matched to a gene: 10. Germline loops: CDR1 MGHRA, CDR2 YSYEKL. The CDR3 protein is CASSQDSGTSGIYEQYF. CDR3 coding DNA: TGCGCCAGCAGCCAGGATTCCGGGACTAGCGGAATCTACGAGCAGTACTTC.

The chain recombines TRBV7-2 with TRBJ2-3; 7 positions agree with TRBD2. CDR3 length: 16 residues. CDR1 and CDR2 from the germline V gene are SGHTA and FQGNSA. Losses at the gene ends were 2 bases for V and 11 bases for J; bases not matched to a gene: 16. The CDR3 DNA is TGTGCCAGCAGCTTATATGCGGGAGTGCGTTGCCCCGAGCAGTATTTT. Translated, it gives CASSLYAGVRCPEQYF.

The gene calls are TRBV27 and TRBJ2-1; possible D gene TRBD2, 6 bases. Germline V lookup: CDR1 MNHEY, CDR2 SMNVEV (reference sequence). The CDR3 consists of 14 residues. The ends were cut back, 3 bases at V and 2 bases at J, with 8 bases in the middle. DNA of the CDR3: TGTGCCAGCAGTTTTAGCGGACCCTACAATGAGCAGTTCTTC. Its translation: CASSFSGPYNEQFF.

The chain couples TRBV27 to TRBJ2-2; D perhaps matches TRBD1 (6 bases). The CDR3 has 13 residues. Trimming took off 5 bases at V and 8 bases at J, with 12 bases between the two ends. Germline CDR1 is MNHEY and CDR2 is SMNVEV (reference sequence). CDR3 in amino acids: CASSTTGLGELFF. In nucleotides, the CDR3 is TGTGCCAGCAGTACTACAGGGTTGGGGGAGCTGTTTTTT.

The V gene is TRBV27, the J gene TRBJ1-2; 8 nucleotides line up with TRBD1. The CDR3 runs to 11 residues. From germline, CDR1 is MNHEY and CDR2 SMNVEV (reference sequence). V dropped 10 bases and J dropped 8; count of bases not matched to a gene: 6. The CDR3 DNA reads as TGTGCCACCCTAGGGACAGGAGGCTACACCTTC. Translating gives CATLGTGGYTF.

The CDR3: CASSVGGRPYNEQFF. In nucleotides, the CDR3 is TGTGCCAGCAGCGTAGGAGGGCGCCCCTACAATGAGCAGTTCTTC. The V call is TRBV9, the J call TRBJ2-1; D perhaps matches TRBD2 (5 bases). This CDR3 has 15 amino acids. Germline CDR1 is SGDLS and CDR2 is YYNGEE. Trimming took off 0 bases at V and 2 bases at J, with 9 bases between the two ends.

The gene calls are TRBV6-5 and TRBJ1-2; 9 nucleotides align to TRBD1. This CDR3 contains 14 residues. Trimming removed 6 bases from V and 2 bases from J; junction bases left unmatched: 4. Germline V gene sequence: CDR1 MNHEY, CDR2 SVGAGI. The chain's CDR3 is CASSVGTGNYGYTF. The CDR3, as DNA: TGTGCCAGCAGCGTCGGGACAGGGAACTATGGCTACACCTTC.

V usage is TRBV2 and J usage is TRBJ1-1, with D perhaps matching TRBD1 (5 bases). The CDR3 is 15 residues long. With 4 bases removed from V and 5 bases from J, the gap between germline ends came to 17 bases. Germline-derived CDR1 and CDR2 are SNHLY and FYNNEI. The CDR3: CASSGQGSAMTEAFF. The DNA for the CDR3 is TGTGCCAGCAGTGGGCAGGGCAGTGCGATGACTGAAGCTTTCTTT.

The chain is built from TRBV6-1 and TRBJ1-3; D unclear. V was cut by 5 bases and J by 0 bases, with 5 bases left in between. CDR1 and CDR2 (germline): MNHNS, SASEGT. The CDR3 sequence is 13 residues long. The CDR3 nucleotides read TGTGCCAGCAGTCCCTCCTCTGGAAACACCATATATTTT. It codes for CASSPSSGNTIYF.

Regarding this clone: The junction departs from germline at one end; a sequencing error may be responsible. The chain carries TRBV30 and TRBJ1-4, with D hard to call. Germline CDR1 and CDR2: GTSNPN and SVGIG (reference sequence). The CDR3 is 16 residues long. This chain's CDR3 is CAWSEVVGTTNEKLLF. The CDR3 bases are TGTGCCTGGAGTGAGGTCGTTGGTACAACTAATGAAAAACTGCTTTTT.

V and J are TRBV5-1 and TRBJ2-1; TRBD1 matches at 8 bases. Germline trimming cut 0 bases from V and 4 bases from J; bases unmatched to any gene: 6. Germline V gives CDR1 SGHRS, CDR2 YFSETQ. The CDR3 is 16 amino acids. CDR3 residues: CASSLETGEGYNEQFF. In DNA, the CDR3 is TGCGCCAGCAGCTTGGAGACAGGGGAAGGTTACAATGAGCAGTTCTTC.

The genes are TRBV7-6 and TRBJ2-1; 7 bases are shared with TRBD2. J gave up 0 bases and V 1 base, and 6 bases lay outside the gene matches. The CDR3 spans 17 residues. Germline loops: CDR1 SGHVS, CDR2 FNYEAQ. CDR3 in DNA: TGTGCCAGCAGCTTAGTATTGACGGGAGGCTCCTACAATGAGCAGTTCTTC. It codes for CASSLVLTGGSYNEQFF. The whole variable domain, filled in from reference TRBV7-6 and TRBJ2-1, reads GAGVSQSPRYKVTKRGQDVALRCDPISGHVSLYWYRQALGQGPEFLTYFNYEAQQDKSGLPNDRFSAERPEGSISTLTIQRTEQRDSAMYRCASSLVLTGGSYNEQFFGPGTRLTVL.

The chain links TRBV2 to TRBJ1-3, with D possibly TRBD1 on 5 matching bases. Germline-derived CDR1 and CDR2 are SNHLY and FYNNEI. This CDR3 has 15 residues. Trimming pared 6 bases from V and 4 bases from J, leaving 16 bases between. The CDR3 protein is CASRAGKGSGNTIYF. The CDR3 DNA follows: TGTGCCAGCAGGGCAGGGAAAGGGTCCGGAAACACCATATATTTT. The full variable domain, rest sourced from reference TRBV2 and TRBJ1-3, is EPEVTQTPSHQVTQMGQEVILRCVPISNHLYFYWYRQILGQKVEFLVSFYNNEISEKSEIFDDQFSVERPDGSNFTLKIRSTKLEDSAMYFCASRAGKGSGNTIYFGEGSWLTVV.

The rearrangement uses TRBV21-1 and TRBJ2-3; TRBD2, the table's D call, lacks a check against the DNA. TRBV21-1 is shown as a pseudogene. This CDR3 region has 17 residues. The CDR3 bases are TGTGCCAGCAGCAAAGGCGGGCTAGCGGGAGGGGGGTATACGCAGTATTTT. As protein: CASSKGGLAGGGYTQYF.